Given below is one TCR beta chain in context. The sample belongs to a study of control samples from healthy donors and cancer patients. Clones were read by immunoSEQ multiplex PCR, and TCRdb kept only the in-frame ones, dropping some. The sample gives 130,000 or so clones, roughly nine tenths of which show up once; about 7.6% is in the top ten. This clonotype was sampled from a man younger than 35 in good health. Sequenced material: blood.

The CDR3 sequence is CASSQDSHEQYF. The CDR3 DNA is TGTGCCAGCAGCCAAGATAGCCACGAGCAGTACTTC. The rearrangement uses TRBV3-1 (or the pseudogene TRBV3-2) and TRBJ2-7; the D is unclear. This CDR3 comprises 12 residues. CDR1 is LGHDT and CDR2 is YNNKEL in the germline V gene (reference sequence). The V gene lost 0 bases and the J gene lost 5 bases, with 5 bases spanning the gap.